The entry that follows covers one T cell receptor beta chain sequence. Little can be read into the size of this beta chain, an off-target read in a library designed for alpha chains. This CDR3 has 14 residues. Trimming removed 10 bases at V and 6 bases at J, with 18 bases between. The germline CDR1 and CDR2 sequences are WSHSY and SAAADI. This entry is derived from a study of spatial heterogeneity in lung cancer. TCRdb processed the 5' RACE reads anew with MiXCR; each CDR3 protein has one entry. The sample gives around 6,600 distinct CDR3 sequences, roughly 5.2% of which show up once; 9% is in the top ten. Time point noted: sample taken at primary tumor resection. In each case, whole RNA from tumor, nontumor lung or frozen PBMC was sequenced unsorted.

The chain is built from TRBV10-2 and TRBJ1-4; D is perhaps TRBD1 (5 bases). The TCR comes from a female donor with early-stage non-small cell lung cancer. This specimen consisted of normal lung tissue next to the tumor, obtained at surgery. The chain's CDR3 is CATRGRGEDEKLFF. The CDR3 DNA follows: TGCGCCACGAGAGGGAGGGGAGAAGATGAAAAACTGTTTTTT.